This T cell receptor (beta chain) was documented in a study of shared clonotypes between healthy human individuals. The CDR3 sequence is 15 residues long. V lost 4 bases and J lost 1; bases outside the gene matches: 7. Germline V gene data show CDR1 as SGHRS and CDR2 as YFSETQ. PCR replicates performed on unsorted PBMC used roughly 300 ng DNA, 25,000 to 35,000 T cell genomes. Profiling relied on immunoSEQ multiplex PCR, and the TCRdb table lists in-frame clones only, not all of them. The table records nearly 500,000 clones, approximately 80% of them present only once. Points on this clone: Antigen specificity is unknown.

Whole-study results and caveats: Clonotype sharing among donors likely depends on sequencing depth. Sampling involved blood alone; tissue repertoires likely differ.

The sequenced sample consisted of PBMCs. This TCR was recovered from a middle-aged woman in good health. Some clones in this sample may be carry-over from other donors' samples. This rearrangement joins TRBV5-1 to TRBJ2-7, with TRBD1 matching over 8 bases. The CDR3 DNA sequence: TGCGCCAGCAGCCCTACCGACAGGGGATCCTACGAGCAGTACTTC. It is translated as CASSPTDRGSYEQYF. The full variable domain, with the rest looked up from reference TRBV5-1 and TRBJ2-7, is KAGVTQTPRYLIKTRGQQVTLSCSPISGHRSVSWYQQTPGQGLQFLFEYFSETQRNKGNFPGRFSGRQFSNSRSEMNVSTLELGDSALYLCASSPTDRGSYEQYFGPGTRLTVT.